One sample yielded the 12 T cell receptor beta chains listed below, sequenced in a study of cytomegalovirus exposure and HLA in healthy donors. The PCR made use of 60 Vbeta and 13 Jbeta primers. Profiling relied on immunoSEQ multiplex PCR, and the TCRdb table lists in-frame clones only, not all of them. The table records roughly 100,000 clones, 13% to 15% of them present only once. The sample consisted of PBMCs. Receptors were obtained from a female donor in good health and CMV-seronegative.

V is TRBV27 and J is TRBJ2-7, with D tentatively TRBD2 (5 bases). Trimming cost V 3 bases and J 1 base, with 13 bases left between them. Per germline, CDR1 MNHEY and CDR2 SMNVEV (reference sequence). The CDR3 extends over 15 amino acids. The CDR3 nucleotides are TGTGCCAGCAGTTTTTACGCGGGCCTTTCCTACGAGCAGTACTTC. It encodes CASSFYAGLSYEQYF.

The chain is built from TRBV7-9 and TRBJ2-5; perhaps TRBD1 as D (6 bases). The CDR3 totals 14 residues. Trimming removed 4 bases at V and 1 base at J, with 10 bases between. Per the germline V gene, CDR1 is SEHNR and CDR2 is FQNEAQ (reference sequence). The CDR3, as DNA: TGTGCCAGCAGCTCCGGGACACTCCAAGAGACCCAGTACTTC. Its protein is CASSSGTLQETQYF.

This clone was recorded a few times. This chain connects TRBV13 to TRBJ2-7; the match to TRBD1 covers 11 bases. Germline V gene lookup returns CDR1 PRHDT and CDR2 FYEKMQ (reference sequence). This CDR3 is 15 amino acids long. V trimming: 5 bases; J trimming: 3 bases; junction bases outside the gene matches: 6. In DNA form, the CDR3 reads TGTGCCAGCAGCCTGCCGGGACAGGGGGGCTACGAGCAGTACTTC. This encodes CASSLPGQGGYEQYF.

This clone has just a few counts. The chain links TRBV19 to TRBJ2-6; D not resolved. V was cut by 3 bases and J by 4 bases, with 4 bases left in between. Per the germline V gene, CDR1 is LNHDA and CDR2 is SQIVND (reference sequence). CDR3 length: 13 amino acids. The CDR3 spells CASSMSGANVLTF. CDR3 coding DNA: TGTGCCAGTAGTATGTCAGGGGCCAACGTCCTGACTTTC. Full variable domain (rest looked up from reference TRBV19 and TRBJ2-6): DGGITQSPKYLFRKEGQNVTLSCEQNLNHDAMYWYRQDPGQGLRLIYYSQIVNDFQKGDIAEGYSVSREKKESFPLTVTSAQKNPTAFYLCASSMSGANVLTFGAGSRLTVL.

The chain employs TRBV4-3 and TRBJ2-2, with 7 bases that match TRBD1. Trimming took 5 bases from V and 4 from J; bases not matched to a gene: 1. The CDR3 covers 13 residues. Germline V gene data show CDR1 as LGHNA and CDR2 as YSLEER. CDR3 region: CASSTGVTGELFF. The CDR3, as DNA: TGCGCCAGCAGCACAGGGGTCACCGGGGAGCTGTTTTTT.

This clone was observed a handful of times. V and J are TRBV4-3 and TRBJ2-7, with a possible D match to TRBD1 (7 bases). Between the trimmed V and J ends, which lost 0 bases and 0 bases, there was a span of 21 bases. The CDR3 runs 19 residues. Germline V lookup: CDR1 LGHNA, CDR2 YSLEER. CDR3 sequence (DNA): TGCGCCAGCAGCCAAGATTTCGTCTTGGGGGGACAGATCTCCTACGAGCAGTACTTC. This sequence encodes CASSQDFVLGGQISYEQYF.

There are a few counts of this clone. The J gene is TRBJ1-3, the V gene TRBV29-1; D uncertain. The CDR3 consists of 13 residues. Germline CDR1 is SQVTM and CDR2 is ANQGSEA. V was pared by 4 bases and J by 0 bases, with 7 bases between. CDR3 sequence reads: CSVVGNSGNTIYF. The CDR3 nucleotides read TGCAGCGTTGTTGGCAACTCTGGAAACACCATATATTTT.

The J gene is TRBJ1-2, the V gene TRBV4-3; 9 bases match TRBD1. Looked up from germline, CDR1 is LGHNA and CDR2 is YSLEER. The CDR3 covers 16 residues. Germline trimming cut 1 base from V and 1 base from J; bases unmatched to any gene: 4. As DNA, the CDR3 is TGCGCCAGCAGCCAAGGGACAGGGGCTGTTAACTATGGCTACACCTTC. Protein: CASSQGTGAVNYGYTF.

The V gene is TRBV30, the J gene TRBJ1-3; no clear D. The CDR3 extends over 16 amino acids. Trimming shortened V by 3 bases and J by 2 bases, and 17 bases separated the two germline ends. Germline V gene lookup returns CDR1 GTSNPN and CDR2 SVGIG (reference sequence). The chain's CDR3 is CAWRALSGFAGNTIYF. For the CDR3, the DNA is TGTGCCTGGAGGGCTCTCTCCGGGTTTGCTGGAAACACCATATATTTT.

The chain carries TRBV6-6 and TRBJ1-4; 8 bases agree with TRBD1. Germline loops: CDR1 MNHNY, CDR2 SVGAGI (reference sequence). The CDR3 runs to 15 residues. V lost 6 bases to trimming and J lost 1 base; unmatched junction nucleotides: 4. The CDR3 coding sequence is TGTGCCAGCAGCGGACAGGGAGTAACTAATGAAAAACTGTTTTTT. As protein: CASSGQGVTNEKLFF.

This clone showed up just a few times. This chain links TRBV18 with TRBJ1-1; 7 nucleotides line up with TRBD1. The V gene's germline CDR1 is KGHSH and CDR2 LQKENI. This CDR3 region has 15 residues. The V gene end was trimmed by 5 bases and the J gene end by 4 bases; junction bases not matched to a gene: 10. The CDR3: CASSSGQDGGTEAFF. The CDR3 DNA follows: TGTGCCAGCTCATCCGGACAGGACGGGGGCACTGAAGCTTTCTTT.

The CDR3 sequence: CASRLTLDSSYEQYF. CDR3 nucleotide sequence: TGTGCCAGCAGACTAACTTTGGACAGCTCCTACGAGCAGTACTTC. The chain combines TRBV6-5 with TRBJ2-7; the D gene is possibly TRBD1 (6 bases). The CDR3 runs 15 residues. CDR1 MNHEY and CDR2 SVGAGI come from the germline V gene. V was cut by 6 bases and J by 0 bases, with 15 bases left in between.